This TCR beta chain was captured by sequencing in a study of blood T cell repertoires in COVID-19. Generated by immunoSEQ multiplex PCR, the TCRdb table keeps only in-frame clones and is missing some. This sample yields about 28,000 clones, of which around 90% are seen a single time; 5.4% belongs to the top ten. CDR3 length: 12 residues. Trimming removed 5 bases from V and 8 bases from J; junction bases left unmatched: 5. Germline V gives CDR1 SEHNR, CDR2 FQNEAQ (reference sequence). This TCR came from a man aged 55-75 years with active COVID-19. The chain employs TRBV7-9 and TRBJ1-2, with 7 bases matching TRBD1. The sample taken for sequencing was peripheral blood. The CDR3 reads CASSRQDRGYTF. CDR3 DNA sequence: TGTGCCAGCAGCCGCCAGGACAGGGGCTACACCTTC.